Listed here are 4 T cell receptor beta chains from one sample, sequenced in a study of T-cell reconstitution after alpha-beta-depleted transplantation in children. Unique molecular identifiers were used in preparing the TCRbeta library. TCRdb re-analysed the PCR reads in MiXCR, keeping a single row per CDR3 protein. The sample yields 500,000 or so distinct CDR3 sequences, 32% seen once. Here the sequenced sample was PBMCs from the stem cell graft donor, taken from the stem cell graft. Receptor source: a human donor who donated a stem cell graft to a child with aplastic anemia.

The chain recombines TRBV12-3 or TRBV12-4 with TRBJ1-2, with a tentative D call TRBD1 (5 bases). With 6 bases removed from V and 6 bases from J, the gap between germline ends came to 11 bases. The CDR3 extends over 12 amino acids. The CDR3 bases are TGTGCCAGCAGGCGTGGGGGGGATGGCTACACCTTC. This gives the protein CASRRGGDGYTF.

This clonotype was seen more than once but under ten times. The CDR3 here is CASTTGLSSYEQYF. The CDR3 DNA reads as TGTGCCAGCACCACGGGCCTAAGCTCCTACGAGCAGTACTTC. The genes are TRBV12-3 or TRBV12-4 and TRBJ2-7, with D unclear. The V end lost 7 bases, the J end lost 0 bases, and 13 bases lay between the germline ends. The CDR3 has 14 amino acids.

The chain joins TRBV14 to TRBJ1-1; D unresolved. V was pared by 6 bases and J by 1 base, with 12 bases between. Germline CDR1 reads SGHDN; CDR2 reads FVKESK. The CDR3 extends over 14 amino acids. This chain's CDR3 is CASRLMSENTEAFF. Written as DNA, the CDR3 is TGTGCCAGCAGACTAATGTCGGAGAACACTGAAGCTTTCTTT.

The CDR3 DNA is TGTGCCAGCAACCAGGGCGTTTTGAACACCGGGGAGCTGTTTTTT. Translating gives CASNQGVLNTGELFF. The chain recombines TRBV9 with TRBJ2-2, with a weak D call TRBD1 (5 bases). Trimming pared 6 bases from V and 1 base from J, leaving 13 bases between. CDR3 size: 15 residues. CDR1 SGDLS and CDR2 YYNGEE come from the germline V gene. Drawing the rest from reference TRBV9 and TRBJ2-2, the complete variable domain is DSGVTQTPKHLITATGQRVTLRCSPRSGDLSVYWYQQSLDQGLQFLIQYYNGEERAKGNILERFSAQQFPDLHSELNLSSLELGDSALYFCASNQGVLNTGELFFGEGSRLTVL.